This TCR beta chain was observed in a study of siplizumab effects on memory and regulatory T cells. Study-level results: Proliferating siplizumab-cultured Tregs lacked confirmed suppressive function. In the presence of siplizumab, alloreactive sequences traceable to unstimulated CD4+ memory cells were significantly reduced. Memory cells seemed less diverse than naive T cells, which also seemed major contributors to the alloresponse. Controls had approximately 26% Treg-derived mappable alloreactive CD4+ clones on average, versus about 69% with siplizumab.

About this clone: Its antigen remains unknown.

Germline V gene sequence: CDR1 SNHLY, CDR2 FYNNEI. CDR3 length: 17 amino acids. V shed 0 bases, J shed 6 bases, and the junction held 7 bases outside the gene matches. Method: immunoSEQ multiplex PCR; TCRdb's copy keeps in-frame clones and lacks some. The data contain roughly 100,000 clones, roughly 93% of them singletons. Sequencing was performed on CD8+ T cells sorted from blood. V is TRBV2 and J is TRBJ2-2; 10 nucleotides line up with TRBD1. The receptor's source is a human donor in good health. Written as DNA, the CDR3 is TGTGCCAGCAGTGAAGCAATGCCGGGACAGGGGCCCGGGGAGCTGTTTTTT. Translation: CASSEAMPGQGPGELFF.